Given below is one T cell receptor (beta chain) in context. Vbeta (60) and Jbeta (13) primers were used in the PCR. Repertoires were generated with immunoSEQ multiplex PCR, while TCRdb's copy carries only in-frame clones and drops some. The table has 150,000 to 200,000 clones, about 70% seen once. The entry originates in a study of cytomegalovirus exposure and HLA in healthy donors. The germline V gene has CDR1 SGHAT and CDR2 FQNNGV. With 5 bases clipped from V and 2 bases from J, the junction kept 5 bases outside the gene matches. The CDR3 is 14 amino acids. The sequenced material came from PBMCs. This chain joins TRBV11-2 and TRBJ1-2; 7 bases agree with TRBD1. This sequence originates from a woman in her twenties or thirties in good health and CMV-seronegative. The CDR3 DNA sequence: TGTGCCAGCAGCCAAGGACAGGCCAACTATGGCTACACCTTC. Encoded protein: CASSQGQANYGYTF.